This T cell receptor beta chain is from a study of PD-1 blockade in classical Hodgkin lymphoma. In the study overall: The nivolumab dose that patients received was 3 mg/kg, given intravenously every 2 weeks.

The junction had 2 bases not matched to a gene; V was cut back by 0 bases and J by 1 base. This CDR3 is built from 15 residues. Germline CDR1 and CDR2: SGHRS and YFSETQ. Stated time point: cycle 4 day 1 (C4D1), after more than 5 weeks of nivolumab. Each and every patient relapsed after autologous stem cell transplantation, and patients got differing brentuximab vedotin exposure. Complete response, partial response or progressive disease constituted the best response categories observed. TCRdb's copy holds only in-frame clones and misses some; the assay was immunoSEQ multiplex PCR. The repertoire holds 25,000 to 35,000 clones, with around 72% as singletons.

Sequenced here: peripheral blood mononuclear cells (PBMCs), sampled before the fourth cycle of nivolumab. The chain has TRBV5-1 and TRBJ2-5; 8 bases are shared with TRBD1. This sequence originates from a human donor with classical Hodgkin lymphoma. CDR3 sequence: CASSLGTGGQETQYF. The CDR3 DNA reads as TGCGCCAGCAGCTTGGGAACAGGGGGCCAAGAGACCCAGTACTTC.